This T cell receptor (beta chain) was captured by sequencing in a study of T cell repertoires in cytomegalovirus infection. For the study at large: Indications of both CMV infection and matching HLA type were provided by public TCR beta signatures. General study points: Clonotypes of TCR beta that were HLA-C-restricted and CMV-specific dominated the ex vivo response. Cumulative public TCR beta family frequency identified CMV carriers with the relevant HLA.

This clonotype was detected a few times. Its antigen is not identified. MiXCR, run by TCRdb on the reads, gives a single entry per CDR3 protein. Of 170,000 or so distinct CDR3 sequences in the sample, about 17% were seen once. The specimen sequenced was CD8+ T cells from PBMCs. This TCR came from a human donor in good health (CMV status not recorded). Some clones in this sample may be carry-over from other donors' samples.

The CDR3 sequence is CASRRGARNEKLFF. The CDR3 coding sequence is TGTGCCAGCAGGAGGGGCGCAAGGAATGAAAAACTGTTTTTT. The V gene is TRBV7-9, the J gene TRBJ1-4; TRBD1 might be the D (5 bases). The CDR3 sequence is 14 residues long. The V end lost 6 bases, the J end lost 5 bases, and 13 bases lay between the germline ends. Looked up from germline, CDR1 is SEHNR and CDR2 is FQNEAQ (reference sequence).